The rows below give T cell receptor beta chains drawn from one sample of a study of identical twins. Using its own MiXCR run on the 5' RACE reads, TCRdb lists one record per CDR3 protein. Seen here are around 340,000 distinct CDR3 sequences, approximately 10% observed once, and the top ten hold approximately 8.9%. Sequenced sample: naive T cells sorted from blood. The receptors were sampled from a woman aged 50 to 65 in good health. Each CDR3 is given with its conserved first and last residue. The order of the fields is V gene, D gene, J gene, clone size, CDR3 protein, CDR3 DNA. D genes are given only for firm matches. The listing skips clone size in some rows; elsewhere it reads once, few, many or a size class.

TRBV29-1	.	TRBJ2-7	many	CSVEGQYEQYF	TGCAGCGTTGAGGGGCAATACGAGCAGTACTTC
TRBV5-1	TRBD2	TRBJ2-1	many	CASSWKTSEDNEQFF	TGCGCCAGCAGCTGGAAAACTAGCGAAGACAATGAGCAGTTCTTC
TRBV20-1	TRBD2	TRBJ2-1	.	CSAEGLAETYNEQFF	TGCAGTGCTGAGGGACTAGCGGAGACCTACAATGAGCAGTTCTTC
TRBV12-3/TRBV12-4	.	TRBJ2-3	many	CASSLNQGTDTQYF	TGTGCCAGCAGTTTAAACCAGGGAACAGATACGCAGTATTTT
TRBV9	.	TRBJ2-1	many	CASTFGLPSGNEQFF	TGTGCCAGCACCTTTGGACTTCCCTCAGGGAATGAGCAGTTCTTC
TRBV7-3	.	TRBJ2-3	many	CASSPGPTDTQYF	TGTGCCAGCAGCCCAGGTCCCACAGATACGCAGTATTTT
TRBV2	.	TRBJ1-2	.	CASSEVPLLYGYTF	TGTGCCAGCAGTGAAGTACCCCTCCTATATGGCTACACCTTC
TRBV6-1	TRBD2	TRBJ2-1	.	CASSPLAGFYNEQFF	TGTGCCAGCAGTCCTTTAGCGGGATTCTACAATGAGCAGTTCTTC
TRBV20-1	.	TRBJ2-1	many	CSARVGSSYNEQFF	TGCAGTGCTAGAGTCGGAAGCTCCTACAATGAGCAGTTCTTC
TRBV5-5	TRBD2	TRBJ2-1	many	CASSLGASGRIEQFF	TGTGCCAGCAGCTTGGGCGCTAGCGGGAGGATTGAGCAGTTCTTC
TRBV5-1	.	TRBJ2-5	.	CASSFVSQETQYF	TGCGCCAGCAGCTTCGTCAGCCAAGAGACCCAGTACTTC
TRBV30	.	TRBJ2-1	few	CAWSPAGFYNEQFF	TGTGCCTGGAGTCCAGCGGGTTTTTACAATGAGCAGTTCTTC
TRBV20-1	TRBD2	TRBJ2-7	.	CSAIPSGVSYEQYF	TGCAGTGCTATCCCTAGCGGGGTCTCCTACGAGCAGTACTTC
TRBV6-1	TRBD2	TRBJ2-7	few	CASSERGGRVGLAGAHFYEQYF	TGTGCCAGCAGTGAAAGGGGCGGCAGGGTCGGGCTAGCGGGAGCACATTTCTACGAGCAGTACTTC
TRBV12-3/TRBV12-4	.	TRBJ2-5	.	CASSLAPVGYSLKYF	TGTGCCAGCAGTTTAGCCCCCGTGGGATACTCCCTAAAGTACTTC
TRBV12-3/TRBV12-4	.	TRBJ2-1	few	CASSIDNEQFF	TGTGCCAGCAGCATAGACAATGAGCAGTTCTTC
TRBV5-1	TRBD2	TRBJ2-3	.	CASSPREGTNTQYF	TGCGCCAGCAGCCCCCGGGAGGGAACAAATACGCAGTATTTT
TRBV20-1	.	TRBJ2-2	few	CSARDPRGRGDANTGELFF	TGCAGTGCTAGAGATCCTCGCGGCAGGGGCGACGCGAACACCGGGGAGCTGTTTTTT